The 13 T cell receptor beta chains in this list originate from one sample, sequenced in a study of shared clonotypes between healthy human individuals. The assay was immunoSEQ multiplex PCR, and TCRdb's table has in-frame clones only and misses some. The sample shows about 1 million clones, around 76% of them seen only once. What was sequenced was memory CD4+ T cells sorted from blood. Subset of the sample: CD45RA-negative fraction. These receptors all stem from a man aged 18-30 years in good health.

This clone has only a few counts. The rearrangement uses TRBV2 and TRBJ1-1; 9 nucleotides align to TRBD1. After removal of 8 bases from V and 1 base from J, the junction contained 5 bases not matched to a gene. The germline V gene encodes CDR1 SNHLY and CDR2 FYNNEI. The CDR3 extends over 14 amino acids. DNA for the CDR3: TGTGCCAGCGCCCGGACAGGGGCGAACACTGAAGCTTTCTTT. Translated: CASARTGANTEAFF.

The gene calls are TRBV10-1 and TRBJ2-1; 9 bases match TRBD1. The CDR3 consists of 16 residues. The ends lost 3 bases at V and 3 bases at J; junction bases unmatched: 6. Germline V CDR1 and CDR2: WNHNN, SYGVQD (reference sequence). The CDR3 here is CASSESQGAGYNEQFF. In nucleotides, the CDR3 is TGCGCCAGCAGTGAATCACAGGGGGCGGGCTACAATGAGCAGTTCTTC.

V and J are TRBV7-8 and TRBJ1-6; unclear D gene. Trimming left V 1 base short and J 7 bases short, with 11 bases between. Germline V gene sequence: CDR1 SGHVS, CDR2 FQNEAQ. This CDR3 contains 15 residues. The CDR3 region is CASSLGWDRNSPLHF. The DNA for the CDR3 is TGTGCCAGCAGCTTAGGGTGGGATCGGAATTCACCCCTCCACTTT. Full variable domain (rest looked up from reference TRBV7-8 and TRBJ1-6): GAGVSQSPRYKVAKRGQDVALRCDPISGHVSLFWYQQALGQGPEFLTYFQNEAQLDKSGLPSDRFFAERPEGSVSTLKIQRTQQEDSAVYLCASSLGWDRNSPLHFGNGTRLTVT.

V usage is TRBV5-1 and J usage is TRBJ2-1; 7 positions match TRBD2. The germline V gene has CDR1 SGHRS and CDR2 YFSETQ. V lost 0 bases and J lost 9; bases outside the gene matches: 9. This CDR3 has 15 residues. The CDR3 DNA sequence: TGCGCCAGCAGCTTGGGGACTAGTGAGACCCGTGAGCAGTTCTTC. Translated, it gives CASSLGTSETREQFF.

The chain's CDR3 is CAGAGGSYSYEQYF. The CDR3 region has the DNA TGTGCCGGGGCAGGGGGGAGCTACTCCTACGAGCAGTACTTC. This sequence joins TRBV5-8 and TRBJ2-7; possibly TRBD1 for D (7 bases). V lost 10 bases to trimming and J lost 0 bases, with 17 bases between them. Germline assignment: CDR1 SGHTS and CDR2 YDEGEE. The CDR3 loop spans 14 amino acids.

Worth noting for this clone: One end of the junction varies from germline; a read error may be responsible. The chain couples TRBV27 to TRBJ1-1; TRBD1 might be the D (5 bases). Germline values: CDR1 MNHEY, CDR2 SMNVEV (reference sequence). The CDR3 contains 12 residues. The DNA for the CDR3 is TGCGTGGCGAGGGGAGTGAGCACTGAAGCTTTCTTT. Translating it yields CVARGVSTEAFF.

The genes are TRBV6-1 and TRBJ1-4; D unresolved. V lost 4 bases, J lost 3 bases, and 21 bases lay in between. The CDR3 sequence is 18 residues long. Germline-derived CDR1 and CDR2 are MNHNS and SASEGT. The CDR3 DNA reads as TGTGCCAGCAGTGGAGGGAGCCTGGGAAGGCTGGCTAATGAAAAACTGTTTTTT. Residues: CASSGGSLGRLANEKLFF.

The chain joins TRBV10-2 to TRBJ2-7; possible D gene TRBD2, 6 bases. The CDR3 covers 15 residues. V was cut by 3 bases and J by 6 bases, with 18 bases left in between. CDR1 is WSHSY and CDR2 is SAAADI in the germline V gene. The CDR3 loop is CASSEGGTITGEQYF. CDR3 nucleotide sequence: TGCGCCAGCAGTGAAGGCGGGACGATAACTGGCGAGCAGTACTTC.

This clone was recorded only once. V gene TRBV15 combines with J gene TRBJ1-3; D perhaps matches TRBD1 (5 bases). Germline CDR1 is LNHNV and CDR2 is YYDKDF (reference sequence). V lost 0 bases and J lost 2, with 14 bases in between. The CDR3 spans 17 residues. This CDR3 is CATSRDPQGHPGNTIYF. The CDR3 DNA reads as TGTGCCACCAGCAGAGACCCCCAGGGTCACCCTGGAAACACCATATATTTT.

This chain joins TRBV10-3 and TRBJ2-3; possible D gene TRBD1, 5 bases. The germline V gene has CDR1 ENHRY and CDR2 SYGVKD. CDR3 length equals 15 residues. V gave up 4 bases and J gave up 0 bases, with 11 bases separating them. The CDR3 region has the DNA TGTGCCATCAGTGGGAAGGGGATTAGCACAGATACGCAGTATTTT. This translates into CAISGKGISTDTQYF.

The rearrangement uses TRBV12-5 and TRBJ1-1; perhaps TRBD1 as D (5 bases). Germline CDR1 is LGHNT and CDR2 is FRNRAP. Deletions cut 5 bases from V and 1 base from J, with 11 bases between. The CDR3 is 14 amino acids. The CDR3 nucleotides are TGTGCTAGTGGTACCGGACACTCGAACACTGAAGCTTTCTTT. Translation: CASGTGHSNTEAFF. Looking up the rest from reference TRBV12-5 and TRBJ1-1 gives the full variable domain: DARVTQTPRHKVTEMGQEVTMRCQPILGHNTVFWYRQTMMQGLELLAYFRNRAPLDDSGMPKDRFSAEMPDATLATLKIQPSEPRDSAVYFCASGTGHSNTEAFFGQGTRLTVV.

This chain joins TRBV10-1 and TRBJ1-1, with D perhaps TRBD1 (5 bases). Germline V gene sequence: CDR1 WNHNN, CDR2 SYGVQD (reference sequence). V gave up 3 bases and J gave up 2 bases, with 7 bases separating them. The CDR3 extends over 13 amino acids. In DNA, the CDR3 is TGCGCCAGCAGTGATCAGGGAAACACTGAAGCTTTCTTT. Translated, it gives CASSDQGNTEAFF.

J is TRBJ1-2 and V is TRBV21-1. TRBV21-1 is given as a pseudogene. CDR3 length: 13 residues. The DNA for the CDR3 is TGTGCCACCCCTACCGGGGGACGCGGCGGCTACACCTTC. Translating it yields CATPTGGRGGYTF.